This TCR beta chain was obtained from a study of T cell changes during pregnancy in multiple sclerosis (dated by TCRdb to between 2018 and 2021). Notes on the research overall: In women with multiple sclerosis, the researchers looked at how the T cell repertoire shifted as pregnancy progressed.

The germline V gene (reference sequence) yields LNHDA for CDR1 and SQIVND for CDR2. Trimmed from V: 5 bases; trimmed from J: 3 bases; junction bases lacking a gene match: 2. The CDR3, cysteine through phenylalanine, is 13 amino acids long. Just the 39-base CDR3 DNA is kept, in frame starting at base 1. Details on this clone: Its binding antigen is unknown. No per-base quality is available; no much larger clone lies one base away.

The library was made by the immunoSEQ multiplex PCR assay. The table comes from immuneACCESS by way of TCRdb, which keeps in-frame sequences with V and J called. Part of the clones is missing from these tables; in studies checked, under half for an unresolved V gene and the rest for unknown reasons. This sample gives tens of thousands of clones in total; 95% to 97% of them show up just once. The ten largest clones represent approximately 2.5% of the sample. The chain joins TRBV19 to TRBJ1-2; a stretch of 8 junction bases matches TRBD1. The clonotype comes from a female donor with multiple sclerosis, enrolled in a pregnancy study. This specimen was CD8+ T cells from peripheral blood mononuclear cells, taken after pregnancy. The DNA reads TGTGCCAGTAGTCCGACAGGGGACTATGGCTACACCTTC. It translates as CASSPTGDYGYTF.